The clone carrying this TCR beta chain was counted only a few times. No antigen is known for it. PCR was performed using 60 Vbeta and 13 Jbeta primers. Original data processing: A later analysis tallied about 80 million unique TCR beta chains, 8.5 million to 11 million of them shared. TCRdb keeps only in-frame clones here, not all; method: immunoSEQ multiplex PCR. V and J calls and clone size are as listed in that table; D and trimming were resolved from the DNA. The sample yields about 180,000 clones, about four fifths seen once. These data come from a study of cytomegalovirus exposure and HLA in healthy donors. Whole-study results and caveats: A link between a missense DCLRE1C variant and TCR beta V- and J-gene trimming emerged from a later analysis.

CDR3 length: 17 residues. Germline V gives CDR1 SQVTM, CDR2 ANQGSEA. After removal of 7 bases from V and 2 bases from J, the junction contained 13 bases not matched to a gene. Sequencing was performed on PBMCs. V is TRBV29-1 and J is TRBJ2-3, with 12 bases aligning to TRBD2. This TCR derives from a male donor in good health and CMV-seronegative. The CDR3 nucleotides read TGCAGCGGGACACTAGCGGGGGGACTCGGGCCCACAGATACGCAGTATTTT. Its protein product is CSGTLAGGLGPTDTQYF.